The 19 T cell receptor beta chains presented below share a single source sample, sequenced in a study of control samples from healthy donors and cancer patients. TCRdb's table, derived via immunoSEQ multiplex PCR, lists solely in-frame clones and lacks some. The sample records 200,000 or so clones, over 90% being singletons. Sequenced: blood. These receptor sequences come from a man aged 50-59 years in good health.

V is TRBV27 and J is TRBJ1-2; D unclear. Germline V gene lookup returns CDR1 MNHEY and CDR2 SMNVEV (reference sequence). Trimming removed 3 bases from V and 8 bases from J, with 10 bases in between. The CDR3 length is 12 residues. CDR3: CASSFRGRGYTF. In DNA, the CDR3 is TGTGCCAGCAGTTTTCGGGGAAGGGGCTACACCTTC.

V and J are TRBV9 and TRBJ2-3; D is undetermined. The CDR3 consists of 15 residues. Deletions cut 0 bases from V and 5 bases from J, with 13 bases between. Germline CDR1 reads SGDLS; CDR2 reads YYNGEE. The CDR3 reads CASSVDPGSGDTQYF. The CDR3 DNA sequence: TGTGCCAGCAGCGTAGATCCCGGGTCGGGAGATACGCAGTATTTT. Variable domain in full (rest from reference TRBV9 and TRBJ2-3): DSGVTQTPKHLITATGQRVTLRCSPRSGDLSVYWYQQSLDQGLQFLIQYYNGEERAKGNILERFSAQQFPDLHSELNLSSLELGDSALYFCASSVDPGSGDTQYFGPGTRLTVL.

V gene TRBV2 combines with J gene TRBJ2-7, with 12 bases aligning to TRBD1. V lost 6 bases and J lost 12; bases outside the gene matches: 6. Germline-derived CDR1 and CDR2 are SNHLY and FYNNEI. CDR3 size: 12 residues. CDR3 coding DNA: TGTGCCAGCAGGGGACAGGGGGCATGGCGGTACTTC. Translated, it gives CASRGQGAWRYF.

The genes are TRBV29-1 and TRBJ1-2; possibly TRBD1 for D (6 bases). The CDR3 contains 12 residues. Germline V gives CDR1 SQVTM, CDR2 ANQGSEA. Between the trimmed V and J ends, which lost 6 bases and 4 bases, there was a span of 12 bases. CDR3 sequence: CSVDRTAYGYTF. DNA of the CDR3: TGCAGCGTCGACCGGACAGCCTATGGCTACACCTTC.

The chain is built from TRBV4-1 and TRBJ1-2, with TRBD1 identical over 7 bases. The CDR3 extends over 15 amino acids. The V segment lost 2 bases and the J segment 1 base; nucleotides outside the gene matches: 4. Germline CDR1 and CDR2: MGHRA and YSYEKL. The CDR3 is CASSQTRGFNYGYTF. The CDR3 DNA is TGCGCCAGCAGCCAAACCAGGGGGTTTAACTATGGCTACACCTTC.

The chain couples TRBV7-9 to TRBJ1-1, with 11 bases fitting TRBD1. After removal of 1 base from V and 4 bases from J, the junction contained 2 bases not matched to a gene. Germline lookup yields CDR1 SEHNR and CDR2 FQNEAQ (reference sequence). The CDR3 is 15 residues long. CDR3 residues: CASSLGGTGGTEAFF. In DNA, the CDR3 is TGTGCCAGCAGCTTAGGGGGGACAGGGGGCACTGAAGCTTTCTTT.

CDR3 in amino acids: CASSFVGPQGGTSPLHF. The DNA for the CDR3 is TGTGCCAGCAGTTTTGTGGGACCTCAGGGAGGCACTTCACCCCTCCACTTT. The J gene is TRBJ1-6, the V gene TRBV6-2 or TRBV6-3; tentatively, D is TRBD1 (5 bases). Germline-derived CDR1 and CDR2 are MNHEY and SVGEGT. Trimming removed 4 bases from V and 9 bases from J, with 22 bases in between. CDR3 length equals 17 residues.

The chain has TRBV7-9 and TRBJ1-2; D is possibly TRBD1 (6 bases). The CDR3 spans 13 residues. Germline V gene data show CDR1 as SEHNR and CDR2 as FQNEAQ (reference sequence). Trimming left V 6 bases short and J 0 bases short, with 8 bases between. CDR3 amino acids: CASSRDTNYGYTF. CDR3 nucleotide sequence: TGTGCCAGCAGTCGGGACACTAACTATGGCTACACCTTC.

The chain recombines TRBV27 with TRBJ2-2; 8 positions agree with TRBD1. Germline loops: CDR1 MNHEY, CDR2 SMNVEV (reference sequence). The CDR3 spans 14 residues. The J segment lost 1 base and the V segment lost 7 bases, leaving 2 bases of the junction unmatched. The CDR3 here is CASTGGRNTGELFF. The CDR3, as DNA: TGTGCCAGCACAGGGGGCCGGAACACCGGGGAGCTGTTTTTT.

The chain links TRBV21-1 to TRBJ1-6. TRBV21-1 constitutes a pseudogene. The CDR3 is 15 residues long. This CDR3 reads CASSKARQFRSPLHF. CDR3 nucleotide sequence: TGTGCCAGCAGCAAAGCTCGGCAGTTTCGCTCACCCCTCCACTTT.

This chain uses TRBV23-1 with TRBJ2-7, with 8 bases aligning to TRBD1. TRBV23-1 is placed among ORFs of uncertain function. J was trimmed by 2 bases and V by 0 bases; bases with no gene match: 12. The CDR3 covers 18 residues. CDR3 sequence: CASSQSRQGNEAAYEQYF. In DNA, the CDR3 is TGCGCCAGCAGTCAATCGAGACAGGGGAACGAAGCGGCCTACGAGCAGTACTTC.

J is TRBJ1-5 and V is TRBV28; D might be TRBD1 (6 bases). V shed 6 bases and J shed 7 bases, with 13 bases lying between them. This CDR3 is 13 amino acids long. Per the germline V gene, CDR1 is MDHEN and CDR2 is SYDVKM. CDR3 protein: CASSWGTLQPQHF. In DNA form, the CDR3 reads TGTGCCAGCAGCTGGGGGACATTACAGCCCCAGCATTTT.

The sample holds one count of this clone. The chain uses TRBV2 and TRBJ2-1; a possible D gene is TRBD2 (6 bases). V was cut by 6 bases and J by 8 bases, with 17 bases left in between. Germline CDR1 SNHLY, CDR2 FYNNEI. There are 14 residues in the CDR3. The CDR3 sequence: CASRSLGGRHEQFF. The CDR3 DNA follows: TGTGCCAGCAGGTCCCTGGGGGGTAGGCATGAGCAGTTCTTC.

This clone occurred once. The CDR3 region has the DNA TGTGCCCGACCCCGCTCTGGAAACACCATATATTTT. This translates into CARPRSGNTIYF. The rearrangement links TRBV5-4 to TRBJ1-3; no firm D call. Trimming removed 10 bases from V and 0 bases from J, with 8 bases in between. This CDR3 comprises 12 residues. Germline V lookup: CDR1 SGHNT, CDR2 YYREEE (reference sequence). The full variable domain, its missing parts supplied by reference TRBV5-4 and TRBJ1-3, is ETGVTQSPTHLIKTRGQQVTLRCSSQSGHNTVSWYQQALGQGPQFIFQYYREEENGRGNFPPRFSGLQFPNYSSELNVNALELDDSALYLCARPRSGNTIYFGEGSWLTVV.

CDR3 DNA sequence: TGTGCCAGTGGACTCAGGACCGAAGCTTTCTTT. This sequence encodes CASGLRTEAFF. V usage is TRBV27 and J usage is TRBJ1-1; D is undetermined. With 9 bases removed from V and 8 bases from J, the gap between germline ends came to 13 bases. CDR3 size: 11 residues. Germline V lookup: CDR1 MNHEY, CDR2 SMNVEV (reference sequence).

The chain couples TRBV2 to TRBJ1-5; TRBD1 might be the D (5 bases). The germline V gene encodes CDR1 SNHLY and CDR2 FYNNEI. Trimming shortened V by 2 bases and J by 4 bases, and 12 bases separated the two germline ends. This CDR3 is built from 15 residues. The CDR3 DNA is TGTGCCAGCAGTGAATCTGGGCAGGGAAATCAGCCCCAGCATTTT. This gives the protein CASSESGQGNQPQHF.

This chain's CDR3 is CATSSRRGFEAFF. The DNA of the CDR3 is TGTGCCACCAGCAGCCGCAGGGGTTTTGAAGCTTTCTTT. This chain uses TRBV15 with TRBJ1-1, with a weak D call TRBD1 (6 bases). V was pared by 3 bases and J by 7 bases, with 12 bases between. Germline V CDR1 and CDR2: LNHNV, YYDKDF (reference sequence). The CDR3 is made up of 13 amino acids.

For this clone: Within the sample, other DNA sequences also encode this same CDR3. The chain is built from TRBV5-1 and TRBJ2-5; 7 positions match TRBD1. The V gene's germline CDR1 is SGHRS and CDR2 YFSETQ. The CDR3 totals 17 residues. V lost 1 base, J lost 5 bases, and 14 bases stayed unmatched. This chain's CDR3 is CASSLRPLSEGAETQYF. The CDR3 DNA reads as TGCGCCAGCAGCTTGCGACCCCTAAGCGAGGGGGCGGAGACCCAGTACTTC. The full variable domain, its missing parts supplied by reference TRBV5-1 and TRBJ2-5, is KAGVTQTPRYLIKTRGQQVTLSCSPISGHRSVSWYQQTPGQGLQFLFEYFSETQRNKGNFPGRFSGRQFSNSRSEMNVSTLELGDSALYLCASSLRPLSEGAETQYFGPGTRLLVL.

This sequence joins TRBV7-2 and TRBJ2-3; TRBD1 or TRBD2 may be the D gene (6 bases each). Between the trimmed V and J ends, which lost 10 bases and 0 bases, there was a span of 17 bases. Germline-derived CDR1 and CDR2 are SGHTA and FQGNSA. This CDR3 has 15 amino acids. CDR3 residues: CATGGRAGSTDTQYF. The CDR3 DNA is TGTGCCACCGGGGGCCGGGCGGGTAGCACAGATACGCAGTATTTT.